The entry below describes one TCR beta chain. What it recognizes is unknown. The sample comes from a study of T cell repertoires in cytomegalovirus infection. Whole-study context: A matching HLA type, together with CMV infection, was signaled by public TCR beta signatures.

MiXCR was run by TCRdb on the reads, yielding one entry per CDR3 protein. The table lists 170,000 or so distinct CDR3 sequences, 17% of them singletons. The CDR3 consists of 14 residues. Trimming took 4 bases from V and 1 from J, leaving 13 bases between them. CDR1 is SQVTM, CDR2 ANQGSEA, per germline. General study results and limits: Cumulative frequency of public TCR beta families picked out carriers of CMV plus the relevant HLA. Within the response measured ex vivo, HLA-C-restricted CMV-specific TCR beta clonotypes were dominant.

The chain links TRBV29-1 to TRBJ1-2; D is unclear. Sequencing was performed on CD8+ T cells from PBMCs. The TCR sequence derives from a human donor in good health (CMV status not recorded). Some clones in this sample may be carry-over from other donors' samples. The CDR3 sequence is CSVVGGENNYGYTF. Here the CDR3 DNA reads TGCAGCGTTGTAGGCGGGGAGAATAACTATGGCTACACCTTC.